Here is one TCR beta chain with its context. Its antigen is currently unknown. Within the sample, other DNA sequences also encode this same CDR3. This entry is derived from a study of shared clonotypes between healthy human individuals. Study-level points and caveats: Incompleteness in sorted-subset sequencing, despite large depth, was shown by rarefaction.

CDR3 length: 14 amino acids. With 1 base clipped from V and 3 bases from J, the junction kept 1 base outside the gene matches. The germline V gene encodes CDR1 SGHRS and CDR2 YFSETQ. Profiled with immunoSEQ multiplex PCR; TCRdb holds only in-frame clones, not every one. The table has under 1,100,000 clones, 70% to 80% seen once. Sequencing input: memory CD4+ T cells sorted from blood. Documented subset: CD45RA-negative fraction. The sequence was collected from a man aged 18 to 35 in good health. The V call is TRBV5-1, the J call TRBJ2-1; 7 bases match TRBD2. CDR3 protein: CASSLSGDYNEQFF. The CDR3 DNA is TGCGCCAGCAGCTTGAGCGGGGACTACAATGAGCAGTTCTTC. The variable domain in full, with the rest retrieved from reference TRBV5-1 and TRBJ2-1, is KAGVTQTPRYLIKTRGQQVTLSCSPISGHRSVSWYQQTPGQGLQFLFEYFSETQRNKGNFPGRFSGRQFSNSRSEMNVSTLELGDSALYLCASSLSGDYNEQFFGPGTRLTVL.